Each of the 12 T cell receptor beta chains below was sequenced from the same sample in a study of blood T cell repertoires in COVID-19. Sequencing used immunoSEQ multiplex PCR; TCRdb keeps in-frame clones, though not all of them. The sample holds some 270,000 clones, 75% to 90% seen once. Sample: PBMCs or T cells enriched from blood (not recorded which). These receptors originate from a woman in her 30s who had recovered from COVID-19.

CDR3 nucleotides: TGTGCCAGCAGAGAGGGGGGGGGCATGGAGACCCAGTACTTC. It codes for CASREGGGMETQYF. The chain carries TRBV7-2 and TRBJ2-5; possible D gene TRBD2, 7 bases. V lost 6 bases to trimming and J lost 5 bases, with 16 bases between them. CDR3 length: 14 amino acids. Germline V gene lookup returns CDR1 SGHTA and CDR2 FQGNSA.

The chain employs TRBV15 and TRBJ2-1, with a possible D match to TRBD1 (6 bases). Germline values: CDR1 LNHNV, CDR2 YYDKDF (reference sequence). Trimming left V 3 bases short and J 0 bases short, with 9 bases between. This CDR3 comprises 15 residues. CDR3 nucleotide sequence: TGTGCCACCAGCAGCCGGGACATCTCCTACAATGAGCAGTTCTTC. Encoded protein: CATSSRDISYNEQFF.

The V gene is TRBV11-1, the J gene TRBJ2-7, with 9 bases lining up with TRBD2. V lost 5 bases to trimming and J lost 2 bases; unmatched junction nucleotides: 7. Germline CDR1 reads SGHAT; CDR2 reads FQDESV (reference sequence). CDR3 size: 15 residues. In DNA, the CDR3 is TGTGCCAGCAGCCCGGCGACTAGCGGCACCTACGAGCAGTACTTC. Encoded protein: CASSPATSGTYEQYF.

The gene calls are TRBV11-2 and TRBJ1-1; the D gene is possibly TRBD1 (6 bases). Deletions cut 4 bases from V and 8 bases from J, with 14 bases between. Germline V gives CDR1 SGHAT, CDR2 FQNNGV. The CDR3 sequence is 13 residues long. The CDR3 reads CASSYPSGEEAFF. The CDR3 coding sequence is TGTGCCAGCAGCTACCCTTCAGGGGAGGAAGCTTTCTTT.

CDR3 loop: CASSEQQNTGELFF. The CDR3 DNA reads TGTGCCAGCAGTGAACAACAGAACACCGGGGAGCTGTTTTTT. The rearrangement uses TRBV6-1 and TRBJ2-2; D not resolved. This CDR3 is 14 amino acids long. The germline CDR1 and CDR2 sequences are MNHNS and SASEGT. V was trimmed by 2 bases and J by 1 base, leaving 5 bases between them.

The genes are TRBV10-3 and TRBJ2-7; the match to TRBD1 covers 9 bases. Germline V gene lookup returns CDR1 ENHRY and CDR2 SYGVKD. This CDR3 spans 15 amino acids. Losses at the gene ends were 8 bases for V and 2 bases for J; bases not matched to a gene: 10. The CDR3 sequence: CAIRDRVVGTYEQYF. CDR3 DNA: TGTGCCATCCGGGACAGGGTAGTAGGAACCTACGAGCAGTACTTC.

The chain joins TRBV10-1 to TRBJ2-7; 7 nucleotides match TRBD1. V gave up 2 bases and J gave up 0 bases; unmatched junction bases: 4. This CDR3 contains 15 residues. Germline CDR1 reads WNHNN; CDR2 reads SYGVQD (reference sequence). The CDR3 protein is CASSEAPGGSYEQYF. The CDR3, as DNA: TGCGCCAGCAGTGAGGCCCCAGGGGGCTCCTACGAGCAGTACTTC.

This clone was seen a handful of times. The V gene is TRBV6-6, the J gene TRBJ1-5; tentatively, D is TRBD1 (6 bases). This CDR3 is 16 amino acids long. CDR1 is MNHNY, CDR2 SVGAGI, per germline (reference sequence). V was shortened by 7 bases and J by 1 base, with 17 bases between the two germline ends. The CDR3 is CASILQGGVSNQPQHF. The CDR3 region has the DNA TGTGCCAGCATTTTACAGGGAGGGGTGAGCAATCAGCCCCAGCATTTT.

The chain's CDR3 is CASSDSSAGLQETQYF. The CDR3 bases are TGTGCCAGCAGTGACTCGTCAGCGGGCCTCCAAGAGACCCAGTACTTC. The chain links TRBV6-4 to TRBJ2-5; perhaps TRBD2 as D (6 bases). Germline lookup yields CDR1 MRHNA and CDR2 SNTAGT. Trimming cost V 0 bases and J 1 base, with 12 bases left between them. CDR3 length: 16 residues.

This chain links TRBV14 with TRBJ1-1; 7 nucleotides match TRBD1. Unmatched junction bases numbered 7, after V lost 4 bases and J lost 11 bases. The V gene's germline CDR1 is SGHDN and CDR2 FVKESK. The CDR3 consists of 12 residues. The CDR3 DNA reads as TGTGCCAGCAGCCGGGGACAGAGGGCTGCTTTCTTT. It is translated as CASSRGQRAAFF.

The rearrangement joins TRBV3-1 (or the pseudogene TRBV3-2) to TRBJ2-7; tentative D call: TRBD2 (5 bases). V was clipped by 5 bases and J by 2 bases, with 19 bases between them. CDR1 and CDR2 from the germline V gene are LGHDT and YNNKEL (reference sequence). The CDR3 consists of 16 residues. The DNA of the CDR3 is TGTGCCAGCAGCACGCACGTGAGGGAGAGCACCTACGAGCAGTACTTC. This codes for CASSTHVRESTYEQYF.

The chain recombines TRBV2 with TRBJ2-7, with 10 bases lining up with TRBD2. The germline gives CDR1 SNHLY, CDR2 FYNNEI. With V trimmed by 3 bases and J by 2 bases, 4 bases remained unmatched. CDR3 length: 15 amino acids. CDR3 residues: CASSEVAGGPYEQYF. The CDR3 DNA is TGTGCCAGCAGTGAGGTAGCGGGGGGACCCTACGAGCAGTACTTC.